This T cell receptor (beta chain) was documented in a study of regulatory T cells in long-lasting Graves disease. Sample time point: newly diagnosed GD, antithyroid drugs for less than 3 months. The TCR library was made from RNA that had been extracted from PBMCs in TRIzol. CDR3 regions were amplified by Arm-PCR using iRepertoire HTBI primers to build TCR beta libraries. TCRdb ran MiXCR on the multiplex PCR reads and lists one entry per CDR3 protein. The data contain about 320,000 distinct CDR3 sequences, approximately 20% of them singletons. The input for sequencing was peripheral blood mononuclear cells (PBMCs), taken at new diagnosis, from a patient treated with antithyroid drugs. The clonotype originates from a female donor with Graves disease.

CDR3 nucleotides: TGTGCCAGCAGCATGAGACAGGGGGGCTTGGAGACCCAGTACTTC. Translated, it gives CASSMRQGGLETQYF. This rearrangement joins TRBV5-4 to TRBJ2-5; 9 nucleotides match TRBD1. CDR3 size: 15 residues. Unmatched junction bases numbered 9, after V lost 4 bases and J lost 5 bases. Germline values: CDR1 SGHNT, CDR2 YYREEE (reference sequence).